The entry below describes one TCR beta chain. What it binds is unknown. One end of the junction does not line up with germline, which may come from a read error. From 500 ng of total RNA, TCR beta-specific cDNA was reverse-transcribed using a constant-region primer. Modified slightly, ARM-PCR produced TCR beta libraries over three nested multiplex PCR rounds. MiXCR, applied by TCRdb to the multiplex PCR reads, yields one record per CDR3 protein. The sample consists of around 26,000 distinct CDR3 sequences, roughly 80% of them appearing once. This record comes from a study of tumor-infiltrating lymphocytes in primary liver carcinoma. Study-wide context: The patient population consisted of men and women between 30 and 69 years of age. Per sample, productive TCRbeta reads numbered roughly 3.5 to 7.5 million, similar across tissue types.

Broader study findings: Tumors and blood were compared for top-250-clone fraction, and tumors had the significantly higher value (p = 0.039).

Co-extraction of both nucleic acids (RNA and DNA) used about 20-33 mg of unsorted bulk tissue. Donors underwent surgery for histopathologically diagnosed primary liver carcinoma. Sequencing used liver tumor tissue from sampling region 3. Indicated subset: tumor region T3, left-lateral pole. The receptor was derived from a middle-aged man with primary liver carcinoma and hepatitis B virus infection.

The CDR3 spells CASSYPTSGIADEQFF. CDR3 nucleotide sequence: TGTGCTAGCAGTTACCCCACTAGCGGGATAGCGGATGAGCAATTCTTC. The J gene is TRBJ2-1, the V gene TRBV6-6, with TRBD2 matching 10 bases. The germline CDR1 and CDR2 sequences are MNHNY and SVGAGI (reference sequence). The CDR3 loop spans 16 amino acids.